These 32 T cell receptor beta chains share one sample of origin, sequenced in a study of blood T cell repertoires in COVID-19. Sequencing used immunoSEQ multiplex PCR; TCRdb keeps in-frame clones, though not all of them. The sample consists of 200,000 to 250,000 clones, 86% of them appearing once. Input material: peripheral blood. All receptors derive from a man in his 60s with acute or convalescent COVID-19.

This clone has a handful of counts. The chain links TRBV7-3 to TRBJ2-7; D ambiguous. Germline assignment: CDR1 SGHTA and CDR2 FQGTGA. The ends were cut back, 5 bases at V and 2 bases at J, with 19 bases in the middle. This CDR3 spans 16 amino acids. The CDR3 bases are TGTGCCAGCAGCCCCGGCAGCAGGTCCCGTACCTACGAGCAGTACTTC. It translates to CASSPGSRSRTYEQYF. Filled out from reference TRBV7-3 and TRBJ2-7, the complete variable domain reads GAGVSQTPSNKVTEKGKYVELRCDPISGHTALYWYRQSLGQGPEFLIYFQGTGAADDSGLPNDRFFAVRPEGSVSTLKIQRTERGDSAVYLCASSPGSRSRTYEQYFGPGTRLTVT.

The chain recombines TRBV7-3 with TRBJ2-1; 9 bases map to TRBD2. The CDR3 is 15 residues long. V shed 4 bases and J 7 bases; nucleotides not matched to a gene: 8. CDR1 and CDR2 (germline): SGHTA, FQGTGA. The CDR3 protein is CASSYAGGPLNEQFF. The CDR3 DNA sequence: TGTGCCAGCAGCTACGCGGGAGGGCCTTTAAATGAGCAGTTCTTC.

In the case of this clone: The junction does not match germline at one end; this may be a read error. The V call is TRBV3-1 (or the pseudogene TRBV3-2), the J call TRBJ1-4; possibly TRBD1 for D (6 bases). This CDR3 is built from 15 residues. CDR1 and CDR2 from the germline V gene are LGHDT and YNNKEL (reference sequence). CDR3 residues: CASGQRGGLREKLFF. The CDR3 DNA reads TGTGCCAGCGGCCAAAGGGGGGGGCTTAGGGAAAAACTGTTTTTT.

The chain employs TRBV19 and TRBJ1-2; 7 bases align to TRBD1. The V segment lost 2 bases and the J segment 4 bases; nucleotides outside the gene matches: 4. Germline V gives CDR1 LNHDA, CDR2 SQIVND (reference sequence). This CDR3 spans 14 amino acids. The CDR3 is CASSIRDSFYGYTF. The CDR3 DNA is TGTGCCAGTAGTATACGGGACAGCTTCTATGGCTACACCTTC.

The chain uses TRBV29-1 and TRBJ2-1; tentatively, D is TRBD1 (5 bases). V lost 7 bases and J lost 9, with 19 bases in between. The CDR3 length is 13 residues. CDR1 is SQVTM, CDR2 ANQGSEA, per germline. The CDR3 loop reads CSAGQGAAIEQFF. CDR3 bases: TGCAGCGCTGGACAAGGCGCCGCAATTGAGCAGTTCTTC.

This clone came up once. The chain joins TRBV7-6 to TRBJ1-4, with D perhaps TRBD1 (5 bases). The CDR3 contains 15 residues. Trimming removed 5 bases from V and 2 bases from J, with 12 bases in between. CDR1 is SGHVS and CDR2 is FNYEAQ in the germline V gene. CDR3 loop: CASSEGAGTNEKLFF. The CDR3 nucleotides are TGTGCCAGCAGCGAAGGCGCAGGGACTAATGAAAAACTGTTTTTT.

The chain uses TRBV18 and TRBJ2-4; TRBD1 agrees at 10 bases. There are 15 residues in the CDR3. The germline CDR1 and CDR2 sequences are KGHSH and LQKENI. J gave up 4 bases and V 3 bases, and 3 bases lay outside the gene matches. The CDR3: CASSPPGQGKNIQYF. The CDR3 nucleotides are TGTGCCAGCTCACCCCCGGGACAGGGGAAAAACATTCAGTACTTC.

The chain joins TRBV10-1 to TRBJ2-5, with D perhaps TRBD2 (7 bases). The CDR3 loop spans 13 amino acids. V lost 8 bases to trimming and J lost 3 bases, with 13 bases between them. Germline CDR1 reads WNHNN; CDR2 reads SYGVQD (reference sequence). The DNA for the CDR3 is TGCGCCAGCTTTGGGAGGGGGGAAGAGACCCAGTACTTC. This sequence encodes CASFGRGEETQYF.

The chain carries TRBV7-8 and TRBJ2-3; 11 nucleotides agree with TRBD2. Germline lookup yields CDR1 SGHVS and CDR2 FQNEAQ. V shed 5 bases and J 5 bases; nucleotides not matched to a gene: 6. The CDR3 contains 15 residues. The CDR3 nucleotides are TGTGCCAGCAGCCGCCAGCTAGCGGGAGGAGATACGCAGTATTTT. The encoded protein is CASSRQLAGGDTQYF.

V usage is TRBV5-1 and J usage is TRBJ2-7, with D possibly being TRBD2 (6 bases). The CDR3 is made up of 16 amino acids. V lost 4 bases and J 1 base, leaving 18 bases between the germline ends. Germline CDR1 and CDR2: SGHRS and YFSETQ. The CDR3 DNA is TGCGCCAGCAGCGAGATATTGGCGGGATCTTCCTACGAGCAGTACTTC. Its translation: CASSEILAGSSYEQYF.

The V gene is TRBV7-9, the J gene TRBJ1-2; 9 nucleotides agree with TRBD1. Germline V CDR1 and CDR2: SEHNR, FQNEAQ (reference sequence). V shed 5 bases, J shed 4 bases, and the junction held 8 bases outside the gene matches. The CDR3 runs 15 residues. CDR3 in DNA: TGTGCCAGCAGCCCCTTCGGGACAGGGAGCTATGGCTACACCTTC. Protein sequence: CASSPFGTGSYGYTF.

CDR3 residues: CASSLAAGAGGNTIYF. Written as DNA, the CDR3 is TGTGCCAGCAGCTTGGCCGCAGGGGCAGGAGGAAACACCATATATTTT. The V call is TRBV5-8, the J call TRBJ1-3, with D perhaps TRBD1 (6 bases). This CDR3 region has 16 residues. Per germline, CDR1 SGHTS and CDR2 YDEGEE. The V and J ends lost 0 bases and 4 bases respectively, with 14 bases between them.

The chain has TRBV14 and TRBJ2-3, with 9 bases aligning to TRBD2. With 0 bases clipped from V and 0 bases from J, the junction kept 4 bases outside the gene matches. The CDR3 totals 17 residues. Germline lookup yields CDR1 SGHDN and CDR2 FVKESK. CDR3 amino acids: CASSQDLAGISTDTQYF. CDR3 bases: TGTGCCAGCAGCCAAGATCTAGCGGGGATTAGCACAGATACGCAGTATTTT.

The V call is TRBV14, the J call TRBJ2-7; 11 nucleotides line up with TRBD2. The CDR3 extends over 14 amino acids. Germline values: CDR1 SGHDN, CDR2 FVKESK. The J segment lost 0 bases and the V segment lost 6 bases, leaving 1 base of the junction unmatched. CDR3 DNA: TGTGCCAGCAGACTAGCGGGAGACTCCTACGAGCAGTACTTC. Protein product: CASRLAGDSYEQYF.

This clone appeared a single time. The chain is built from TRBV5-1 and TRBJ1-1, with 11 bases lining up with TRBD1. The germline CDR1 and CDR2 sequences are SGHRS and YFSETQ. The CDR3 is 14 residues long. J was trimmed by 6 bases and V by 2 bases; bases with no gene match: 3. The CDR3 DNA follows: TGCGCCAGCAGCTTTACGGGACAGGGGGCTGAAGCTTTCTTT. As protein: CASSFTGQGAEAFF.

The chain links TRBV9 to TRBJ2-5; 8 bases align to TRBD2. The CDR3 consists of 16 residues. In germline, CDR1 is SGDLS, CDR2 YYNGEE. Germline trimming cut 0 bases from V and 5 bases from J; bases unmatched to any gene: 9. CDR3 region: CASSVGAGGLQETQYF. The CDR3 DNA sequence: TGTGCCAGCAGCGTAGGGGCGGGGGGCCTTCAGGAGACCCAGTACTTC.

The chain links TRBV6-5 to TRBJ2-1, with TRBD2 identical over 15 bases. There are 15 residues in the CDR3. Germline V gives CDR1 MNHEY, CDR2 SVGAGI. Trimming at V came to 8 bases and at J to 7 bases, leaving 6 bases not matched to a gene. The CDR3 coding sequence is TGTGCCAGCGCCGGACTAGCGGGAGGGTCGAATGAGCAGTTCTTC. It encodes CASAGLAGGSNEQFF.

The chain couples TRBV4-3 to TRBJ2-7, with TRBD1 identical over 8 bases. V was pared by 0 bases and J by 1 base, with 14 bases of the junction left unmatched. CDR1 LGHNA and CDR2 YSLEER come from the germline V gene. This CDR3 has 19 amino acids. CDR3 sequence (DNA): TGCGCCAGCAGCCAAGATCGCAGGGGGCATAGCGGAATGTCCTACGAGCAGTACTTC. Amino acid sequence: CASSQDRRGHSGMSYEQYF.

The V and J genes are TRBV6-2 or TRBV6-3 and TRBJ2-3; D possibly corresponds to TRBD2 (5 bases). The CDR3 length is 12 residues. V shed 6 bases and J shed 6 bases, with 10 bases lying between them. Germline V gives CDR1 MNHEY, CDR2 SVGEGT. CDR3 sequence: CASSPRRDTQYF. The DNA of the CDR3 is TGTGCCAGCAGCCCTAGGAGGGATACGCAGTATTTT.

This rearrangement joins TRBV27 to TRBJ1-2; 8 nucleotides line up with TRBD1. CDR1 MNHEY and CDR2 SMNVEV come from the germline V gene (reference sequence). This CDR3 is 12 amino acids long. With 5 bases clipped from V and 9 bases from J, the junction kept 5 bases outside the gene matches. CDR3 residues: CASSPGQARYTF. The CDR3, as DNA: TGTGCCAGCAGTCCGGGACAGGCGCGCTACACCTTC.

The V and J genes are TRBV11-1 and TRBJ2-2; 7 nucleotides align to TRBD1. The germline gives CDR1 SGHAT, CDR2 FQDESV (reference sequence). This CDR3 spans 14 amino acids. V was pared by 5 bases and J by 3 bases, with 3 bases of the junction left unmatched. The CDR3 protein is CASSPGQYTGELFF. CDR3 bases: TGTGCCAGCAGCCCGGGACAGTACACCGGGGAGCTGTTTTTT.

The chain carries TRBV11-2 and TRBJ2-7; 8 bases agree with TRBD2. Germline V gene sequence: CDR1 SGHAT, CDR2 FQNNGV. J lost 6 bases, V lost 0 bases, and 7 bases had no gene match. This CDR3 is built from 15 residues. DNA of the CDR3: TGTGCCAGCAGCTTAGATCGGCGGGGGGCCGGCGAGCAGTACTTC. It encodes CASSLDRRGAGEQYF.

V usage is TRBV27 and J usage is TRBJ2-7, with TRBD2 matching over 7 bases. With 5 bases clipped from V and 2 bases from J, the junction kept 6 bases outside the gene matches. The CDR3 runs to 14 residues. Germline V lookup: CDR1 MNHEY, CDR2 SMNVEV (reference sequence). CDR3 in amino acids: CASSPTSPTYEQYF. DNA for the CDR3: TGTGCCAGCAGTCCGACTAGCCCCACCTACGAGCAGTACTTC.

The chain carries TRBV12-3 or TRBV12-4 and TRBJ2-1; no definite D call. The CDR3 consists of 12 residues. The V gene lost 7 bases and the J gene lost 9 bases, with 13 bases spanning the gap. CDR3 DNA sequence: TGTGCCAGCATTAACCCTCCGGGTGAGCAGTTCTTC. This encodes CASINPPGEQFF.

This chain links TRBV27 with TRBJ1-1; TRBD1 might be the D (5 bases). The germline V and J ends were trimmed by 4 bases and 6 bases, with 18 bases remaining between them. In germline, CDR1 is MNHEY, CDR2 SMNVEV (reference sequence). CDR3 length: 15 amino acids. In DNA, the CDR3 is TGTGCCAGCAGTTCCTTAGGGACTACGGGGGCTGAAGCTTTCTTT. Its protein product is CASSSLGTTGAEAFF.

V usage is TRBV5-4 and J usage is TRBJ2-4; 8 bases agree with TRBD1. From germline, CDR1 is SGHNT and CDR2 YYREEE (reference sequence). This CDR3 region has 12 residues. The V gene end was trimmed by 3 bases and the J gene end by 12 bases; junction bases not matched to a gene: 5. CDR3 nucleotide sequence: TGTGCCAGCAGCTCCGGACAGGGCCGTCAGTACTTC. Its translation is CASSSGQGRQYF.

The chain combines TRBV7-8 with TRBJ1-5; TRBD1 aligns across 8 bases. The V and J ends lost 4 bases and 3 bases, in that order; junction bases with no gene match: 5. Germline V CDR1 and CDR2: SGHVS, FQNEAQ. The CDR3 totals 15 residues. The CDR3 DNA reads TGTGCCAGCAGCTCAGACAGGGGAAACAATCAGCCCCAGCATTTT. Amino acid sequence: CASSSDRGNNQPQHF.

The rearrangement uses TRBV18 and TRBJ1-1, with no clear D. V lost 2 bases and J lost 4, with 14 bases in between. Germline CDR1 is KGHSH and CDR2 is LQKENI. The length of the CDR3 is 15 residues. The CDR3 sequence is CASSPGRDDGTEAFF. The CDR3 coding sequence is TGTGCCAGCTCACCAGGGAGGGATGACGGCACTGAAGCTTTCTTT. The full variable domain, with the rest looked up from reference TRBV18 and TRBJ1-1, is NAGVMQNPRHLVRRRGQEARLRCSPMKGHSHVYWYRQLPEEGLKFMVYLQKENIIDESGMPKERFSAEFPKEGPSILRIQQVVRGDSAAYFCASSPGRDDGTEAFFGQGTRLTVV.

This rearrangement joins TRBV7-9 to TRBJ2-3; D is ambiguous. The germline gives CDR1 SEHNR, CDR2 FQNEAQ (reference sequence). CDR3 length: 13 amino acids. V lost 8 bases and J 8 bases, leaving 17 bases between the germline ends. The CDR3 region is CASSTEARGTQYF. CDR3 nucleotides: TGTGCCAGCTCCACTGAAGCCCGTGGTACGCAGTATTTT.

V gene TRBV7-3 combines with J gene TRBJ2-1, with a possible D match to TRBD2 (6 bases). This CDR3 contains 13 residues. V lost 7 bases and J 7 bases, leaving 14 bases between the germline ends. Germline V gene sequence: CDR1 SGHTA, CDR2 FQGTGA. The CDR3 reads CASTSEAGNEQFF. In DNA form, the CDR3 reads TGTGCCAGCACCTCCGAGGCGGGGAATGAGCAGTTCTTC.

This clone has only a few counts. This chain links TRBV18 with TRBJ1-2; 12 positions match TRBD1. The CDR3 extends over 17 amino acids. J lost 4 bases, V lost 2 bases, and 8 bases had no gene match. Germline-derived CDR1 and CDR2 are KGHSH and LQKENI. The CDR3 loop is CASSPGTPGQGAYGYTF. The CDR3 coding sequence is TGTGCCAGCTCACCAGGGACTCCGGGACAGGGGGCCTATGGCTACACCTTC.

The V gene is TRBV4-3, the J gene TRBJ2-2; 8 bases map to TRBD2. Germline V CDR1 and CDR2: LGHNA, YSLEER. This CDR3 spans 14 amino acids. Trimming removed 2 bases from V and 7 bases from J; junction bases left unmatched: 3. The CDR3 sequence: CASSQSGRVGELFF. The CDR3 DNA sequence: TGCGCCAGCAGCCAAAGCGGGAGAGTCGGGGAGCTGTTTTTT.